The next 25 T cell receptor beta chains were all read from a single sample in a study of blood T cell repertoires in COVID-19. Sequenced by immunoSEQ multiplex PCR; TCRdb stores in-frame clones only, minus some. Counted here are approximately 150,000 clones, around 86% occurring once; the ten biggest clones make up approximately 40%. Material: peripheral blood. All receptors derive from a man aged 50 to 60 who had recovered from COVID-19.

The chain is built from TRBV19 and TRBJ1-3, with 7 bases that match TRBD1. Trimming at V came to 5 bases and at J to 2 bases, leaving 12 bases not matched to a gene. The CDR3 is made up of 17 amino acids. In germline, CDR1 is LNHDA, CDR2 SQIVND (reference sequence). This chain's CDR3 is CASSPGATGEPGNTIYF. CDR3 sequence (DNA): TGTGCCAGTAGTCCAGGGGCAACAGGGGAACCTGGAAACACCATATATTTT.

V gene TRBV6-5 combines with J gene TRBJ1-4, with a possible D match to TRBD1 (5 bases). V lost 8 bases to trimming and J lost 4 bases, with 17 bases between them. This CDR3 has 15 amino acids. The germline CDR1 and CDR2 sequences are MNHEY and SVGAGI. The CDR3 DNA reads TGTGCCAGCGGGGCCTCGCTCCAAAGTAATGAAAAACTGTTTTTT. It codes for CASGASLQSNEKLFF.

The chain recombines TRBV30 with TRBJ2-1; the match to TRBD2 covers 8 bases. The CDR3 totals 13 residues. Germline V CDR1 and CDR2: GTSNPN, SVGIG (reference sequence). V lost 7 bases to trimming and J lost 9 bases; unmatched junction nucleotides: 11. CDR3 nucleotide sequence: TGTGCCTTGGAGTATTCGGGAGGGACTGAGCAGTTCTTC. Translation gives CALEYSGGTEQFF.

The chain uses TRBV7-8 and TRBJ2-3, with D hard to call. Trimming took 0 bases from V and 6 from J, leaving 19 bases between them. Germline assignment: CDR1 SGHVS and CDR2 FQNEAQ. This CDR3 region has 17 residues. In DNA, the CDR3 is TGTGCCAGCAGCTTAGCGCCTACCGCCACCCTTCTCGATACGCAGTATTTT. Translated: CASSLAPTATLLDTQYF.

This chain joins TRBV7-9 and TRBJ2-7, with D tentatively TRBD2 (5 bases). Germline loops: CDR1 SEHNR, CDR2 FQNEAQ (reference sequence). The CDR3 is 13 amino acids. V lost 1 base to trimming and J lost 3 bases, with 7 bases between them. CDR3 nucleotides: TGTGCCAGCAGCTTAGTTGACTACTACGAGCAGTACTTC. Translating gives CASSLVDYYEQYF.

The rearrangement uses TRBV5-4 and TRBJ1-1; D perhaps matches TRBD1 (6 bases). Germline V gene data show CDR1 as SGHNT and CDR2 as YYREEE (reference sequence). Trimming removed 0 bases from V and 3 bases from J, with 12 bases in between. CDR3 length equals 15 residues. This CDR3 is CASSLGGTMDTEAFF. DNA for the CDR3: TGTGCCAGCAGCTTGGGTGGGACAATGGACACTGAAGCTTTCTTT. Combining the CDR3 with reference TRBV5-4 and TRBJ1-1 gives the whole variable domain ETGVTQSPTHLIKTRGQQVTLRCSSQSGHNTVSWYQQALGQGPQFIFQYYREEENGRGNFPPRFSGLQFPNYSSELNVNALELDDSALYLCASSLGGTMDTEAFFGQGTRLTVV.

J is TRBJ1-1 and V is TRBV5-4; D uncertain. Germline V CDR1 and CDR2: SGHNT, YYREEE (reference sequence). The CDR3 length is 14 residues. V lost 9 bases to trimming and J lost 1 base, with 16 bases between them. CDR3 nucleotide sequence: TGTGCCACCCGACGTGGAGGAGGGAACACTGAAGCTTTCTTT. Protein: CATRRGGGNTEAFF.

This chain joins TRBV7-9 and TRBJ1-1, with TRBD1 as a possible D gene (6 bases). Trimming took 5 bases from V and 8 from J, leaving 15 bases between them. The CDR3 runs to 13 residues. Germline V gene data show CDR1 as SEHNR and CDR2 as FQNEAQ (reference sequence). The CDR3 protein is CASSERDTPEAFF. For the CDR3, the DNA is TGTGCCAGCAGCGAACGGGACACCCCAGAAGCTTTCTTT.

This clone has just one count. This sequence joins TRBV4-2 and TRBJ2-3; D unclear. Trimming took 4 bases from V and 0 from J, leaving 8 bases between them. The germline gives CDR1 LGHNA, CDR2 YNFKEQ. The CDR3 loop spans 14 amino acids. This chain's CDR3 is CASSPPGSTDTQYF. DNA for the CDR3: TGTGCCAGCAGCCCCCCCGGGAGCACAGATACGCAGTATTTT.

V usage is TRBV27 and J usage is TRBJ2-5; D perhaps matches TRBD2 (7 bases). The germline V gene encodes CDR1 MNHEY and CDR2 SMNVEV (reference sequence). The CDR3 is made up of 16 amino acids. The V gene lost 6 bases and the J gene lost 5 bases, with 22 bases spanning the gap. CDR3 nucleotides: TGTGCCAGCAGCCCTATCCCCCGGGGGGCCGGGGAGACCCAGTACTTC. Translation: CASSPIPRGAGETQYF.

A single count supports this clone. The chain couples TRBV9 to TRBJ2-7, with 12 bases that match TRBD2. Germline V gene sequence: CDR1 SGDLS, CDR2 YYNGEE. There are 18 residues in the CDR3. Trimming removed 0 bases from V and 7 bases from J; junction bases left unmatched: 14. CDR3 in amino acids: CASSVASGEGLAGLEQYF. CDR3 sequence (DNA): TGTGCCAGCAGCGTAGCGTCGGGAGAAGGACTAGCGGGGCTAGAGCAGTACTTC. The full variable domain, rest sourced from reference TRBV9 and TRBJ2-7, is DSGVTQTPKHLITATGQRVTLRCSPRSGDLSVYWYQQSLDQGLQFLIQYYNGEERAKGNILERFSAQQFPDLHSELNLSSLELGDSALYFCASSVASGEGLAGLEQYFGPGTRLTVT.

The CDR3 coding sequence is TGCGCCAGCAGCCAAGATACGGGGAGCTCCTACGAGCAGTACTTC. It encodes CASSQDTGSSYEQYF. This chain uses TRBV4-3 with TRBJ2-7; D might be TRBD2 (5 bases). V dropped 0 bases and J dropped 0 bases, with 9 bases sitting between them. CDR1 and CDR2 from the germline V gene are LGHNA and YSLEER. There are 15 residues in the CDR3.

J is TRBJ1-2 and V is TRBV4-1, with a possible D match to TRBD1 (5 bases). V lost 0 bases, J lost 1 base, and 12 bases lay in between. This CDR3 has 16 amino acids. CDR1 and CDR2 (germline): MGHRA, YSYEKL. The CDR3 spells CASSQEWGGFNYGYTF. The CDR3 DNA sequence: TGCGCCAGCAGCCAAGAATGGGGGGGATTTAACTATGGCTACACCTTC.

This rearrangement joins TRBV6-6 to TRBJ2-3; TRBD2 aligns across 9 bases. V gave up 6 bases and J gave up 4 bases; unmatched junction bases: 11. This CDR3 is built from 16 residues. Germline CDR1 is MNHNY and CDR2 is SVGAGI (reference sequence). CDR3 nucleotide sequence: TGTGCCAGCAGATCCCCGGGCGGGGGGGCGTCAGATACGCAGTATTTT. It codes for CASRSPGGGASDTQYF.

This clone was seen a few times. V usage is TRBV2 and J usage is TRBJ1-6; possibly TRBD1 for D (5 bases). V shed 5 bases and J shed 7 bases, with 15 bases lying between them. Germline loops: CDR1 SNHLY, CDR2 FYNNEI. The CDR3 has 15 amino acids. The chain's CDR3 is CASSPDGGSNSPLHF. The CDR3 DNA sequence: TGTGCCAGCAGTCCAGACGGGGGTAGCAATTCACCCCTCCACTTT.

This chain connects TRBV30 to TRBJ1-3; maybe TRBD1 (5 bases). Germline-derived CDR1 and CDR2 are GTSNPN and SVGIG (reference sequence). V was clipped by 3 bases and J by 2 bases, with 8 bases between them. This CDR3 is 13 amino acids long. CDR3 residues: CAWRVTAGNTIYF. The CDR3 nucleotides read TGTGCCTGGAGGGTGACAGCTGGAAACACCATATATTTT.

The chain is built from TRBV27 and TRBJ1-2; 7 bases are a match to TRBD1. J lost 4 bases, V lost 5 bases, and 10 bases had no gene match. The CDR3 is 15 amino acids. In germline, CDR1 is MNHEY, CDR2 SMNVEV (reference sequence). CDR3 amino acids: CASSPLGQVLYGYTF. CDR3 bases: TGTGCCAGCAGTCCCCTCGGACAGGTGCTCTATGGCTACACCTTC.

The chain carries TRBV5-1 and TRBJ1-2; D gene unclear. Deletions cut 1 base from V and 2 bases from J, with 6 bases between. The CDR3 consists of 13 residues. Germline V lookup: CDR1 SGHRS, CDR2 YFSETQ. CDR3 in amino acids: CASSLSSNYGYTF. CDR3 nucleotide sequence: TGCGCCAGCAGCTTGAGCTCCAACTATGGCTACACCTTC.

The rearrangement links TRBV30 to TRBJ1-5; no clear D gene. The CDR3 consists of 13 residues. Germline CDR1 reads GTSNPN; CDR2 reads SVGIG (reference sequence). Trimming stripped 2 bases from V and 0 bases from J, with 5 bases between. CDR3 sequence reads: CAWSLSSNQPQHF. CDR3 bases: TGTGCCTGGAGTCTCAGTAGCAATCAGCCCCAGCATTTT.

The V call is TRBV19, the J call TRBJ2-2; D remains unclear. Germline V gives CDR1 LNHDA, CDR2 SQIVND (reference sequence). Trimming took off 2 bases at V and 2 bases at J, with 6 bases between the two ends. CDR3 length equals 14 residues. The CDR3: CASSISSNTGELFF. The CDR3 coding sequence is TGTGCCAGTAGTATATCATCCAACACCGGGGAGCTGTTTTTT.

The chain combines TRBV11-3 with TRBJ2-5, with D tentatively TRBD2 (6 bases). The V gene lost 5 bases and the J gene lost 5 bases, with 12 bases spanning the gap. Germline loops: CDR1 SGHNT, CDR2 YENEEA. CDR3 length equals 13 residues. The chain's CDR3 is CASSPGSGETQYF. Written as DNA, the CDR3 is TGTGCCAGCAGCCCCGGGAGCGGGGAGACCCAGTACTTC. Variable domain in full (rest from reference TRBV11-3 and TRBJ2-5): EAGVVQSPRYKIIEKKQPVAFWCNPISGHNTLYWYLQNLGQGPELLIRYENEEAVDDSQLPKDRFSAERLKGVDSTLKIQPAELGDSAVYLCASSPGSGETQYFGPGTRLLVL.

In regard to this clone: At one end, the junction sequence differs from germline, possibly due to a read error. The J gene is TRBJ2-3, the V gene TRBV7-7; 8 bases match TRBD2. The CDR3 spans 15 residues. The germline V gene has CDR1 SSHAT and CDR2 FNYEAQ (reference sequence). The CDR3 sequence is CASSPRGDPTDTQYF. In DNA, the CDR3 is TGTGCTAGCAGCCCGCGGGGGGACCCCACAGATACGCAGTATTTT.

The chain employs TRBV15 and TRBJ2-3; the match to TRBD2 covers 7 bases. V lost 1 base and J lost 3; bases outside the gene matches: 10. Germline assignment: CDR1 LNHNV and CDR2 YYDKDF (reference sequence). This CDR3 has 17 amino acids. The CDR3 DNA sequence: TGTGCCACCAGCAGAGTAGTCACGGGGGGAAGTACAGATACGCAGTATTTT. The encoded protein is CATSRVVTGGSTDTQYF.

At least ten counts were recorded for this clone. This chain uses TRBV5-4 with TRBJ1-2; weak D call: TRBD1 (5 bases). Germline CDR1 reads SGHNT; CDR2 reads YYREEE (reference sequence). With 4 bases removed from V and 6 bases from J, the gap between germline ends came to 19 bases. The CDR3 runs to 15 residues. CDR3 nucleotides: TGTGCCAGCAGCGGCGGGACCTCCCTTTCGGATGGCTACACCTTC. Translated: CASSGGTSLSDGYTF.

The chain employs TRBV6-6 and TRBJ2-5, with D hard to call. The germline CDR1 and CDR2 sequences are MNHNY and SVGAGI (reference sequence). Trimming cost V 6 bases and J 5 bases, with 22 bases left between them. This CDR3 is 16 amino acids long. The CDR3 sequence: CASRAGLTDAAETQYF. Here the CDR3 DNA reads TGTGCCAGCAGGGCTGGGCTTACTGACGCCGCGGAGACCCAGTACTTC.